This T cell receptor beta chain was identified in a study of low-dose radiotherapy and immunotherapy resistance in tumors. Study summary: In Cohort 2, 1 Gy per fraction was delivered every two weeks, for a total of 13 Gy over 26 weeks.

The sample holds many counts of this clonotype. Described time point: after trial treatment. Treatment indicated: LDRT plus nivolumab, ipilimumab, low-dose cyclophosphamide and aspirin (RACIN trial). Administered to the donors were nivolumab, ipilimumab, aspirin, low-dose cyclophosphamide and low-dose radiotherapy. Advanced solid tumors lacking tumor-infiltrating lymphocytes were present in eligible patients. The CDR3 extends over 13 amino acids. Trimming pared 7 bases from V and 6 bases from J, leaving 15 bases between. Priming of first-strand cDNA relied on TRAV- and TRBV-specific primers (covering alpha and beta chains). With a constant-region primer and a V-primer adapter, TCRs were subjected to roughly 18 PCR cycles of amplification. Amplification of the isolated mRNA used in vitro transcription. TCRdb independently ran MiXCR on the reads; one entry per CDR3 protein. The data contain roughly 100,000 distinct CDR3 sequences, about a fifth of them seen just once; the ten biggest clones take up roughly 3.9%.

The sequence was obtained from a male donor with prostate cancer. The gene calls are TRBV12-3 or TRBV12-4 and TRBJ1-2; D gene ambiguous. The sequences come from PBMCs, collected after low-dose radiotherapy plus immunotherapy. The DNA of the CDR3 is TGTGCCAGCACCAATGGGCAGGAGGATGGCTACACCTTC. Protein product: CASTNGQEDGYTF.